These 27 T cell receptor beta chains originate from one sample sequenced in a study of regulatory T cells in long-lasting Graves disease. Stated time point: newly diagnosed GD, antithyroid drugs for less than 3 months. From RNA extracted from PBMCs, the TCR library was made. Assembly of TCR beta libraries relied on iRepertoire HTBI primers together with Arm-PCR of CDR3 regions. MiXCR was run by TCRdb on the multiplex PCR reads, yielding one entry per CDR3 protein. The sample contains a few hundred thousand distinct CDR3 sequences, about 17% of which appear only once. These data are also associated with another study on T cells in Graves' hyperthyroidism and ophthalmopathy.

This specimen was peripheral blood mononuclear cells (PBMCs), taken at new diagnosis, from a patient treated with antithyroid drugs. The receptors shown here come from a young woman with Graves disease.

The chain recombines TRBV20-1 with TRBJ1-1, with D maybe TRBD1 (5 bases). CDR1 and CDR2 (germline): DFQATT, SNEGSKA (reference sequence). Between the trimmed V and J ends, which lost 6 bases and 4 bases, there was a span of 9 bases. This CDR3 is 11 amino acids long. The CDR3: CSAGGTTEAFF. CDR3 nucleotide sequence: TGCAGTGCCGGGGGGACCACTGAAGCTTTCTTT.

The chain couples TRBV20-1 to TRBJ2-2, with D tentatively TRBD1 (6 bases). Trimming took 6 bases from V and 6 from J, leaving 14 bases between them. The CDR3 totals 13 residues. The germline V gene has CDR1 DFQATT and CDR2 SNEGSKA (reference sequence). The CDR3 DNA follows: TGCAGTGCGAGGGAGAAGGGGGCCGGGGAGCTGTTTTTT. It specifies CSAREKGAGELFF.

To note about this clonotype: This clone may be a read error of a much larger clone one base away. V is TRBV20-1 and J is TRBJ2-1, with a possible D match to TRBD2 (6 bases). Germline CDR1 DFQATT, CDR2 SNEGSKA (reference sequence). This CDR3 is 20 amino acids long. The V end lost 4 bases, the J end lost 13 bases, and 41 bases lay between the germline ends. The CDR3 here is CSATSDYSLDLPGIRETQFF. In DNA form, the CDR3 reads TGCAGTGCTACTTCGGACTACTCTCTGGATCTCCCGGGCATAAGAGAGACCCAGTTCTTC.

This rearrangement joins TRBV6-2 or TRBV6-3 to TRBJ2-3; D remains ambiguous. Germline values: CDR1 MNHEY, CDR2 SVGEGT. With 7 bases removed from V and 0 bases from J, the gap between germline ends came to 8 bases. The CDR3 is 13 residues long. CDR3 nucleotides: TGTGCCAGCAACCCGGACAGCACAGATACGCAGTATTTT. It specifies CASNPDSTDTQYF.

Ten or more counts support this clonotype. The chain links TRBV5-5 to TRBJ2-5, with D perhaps TRBD1 (5 bases). CDR3 length: 15 residues. V lost 1 base to trimming and J lost 1 base, with 11 bases between them. Germline CDR1 reads SGHKS; CDR2 reads YYEKEE (reference sequence). CDR3 region: CASSLYRRAQETQYF. CDR3 DNA: TGTGCCAGCAGCTTGTACAGGAGAGCCCAAGAGACCCAGTACTTC.

The gene calls are TRBV6-1 and TRBJ1-5, with unresolved D. The CDR3 covers 15 residues. The V end was cut by 5 bases, the J end by 4 bases, with 15 bases between. The germline gives CDR1 MNHNS, CDR2 SASEGT. CDR3 nucleotide sequence: TGTGCCAGCAGTCACACCAAAAACACTAATCAGCCCCAGCATTTT. Its protein is CASSHTKNTNQPQHF.

This clonotype was counted many times. The rearrangement links TRBV12-3 or TRBV12-4 to TRBJ1-2; D unresolved. The CDR3 loop spans 12 amino acids. V dropped 6 bases and J dropped 8 bases, with 13 bases sitting between them. The CDR3 loop is CASSTGLPGYTF. CDR3 in DNA: TGTGCCAGCAGCACCGGCCTGCCCGGCTACACCTTC.

This clonotype was seen at least ten times. The chain joins TRBV13 to TRBJ1-3; D remains ambiguous. Per germline, CDR1 PRHDT and CDR2 FYEKMQ (reference sequence). V lost 5 bases and J 5 bases, leaving 13 bases between the germline ends. CDR3 length: 14 amino acids. This chain's CDR3 is CASSPPDLRNTIYF. The CDR3 DNA reads TGTGCCAGCAGCCCCCCCGATCTCAGAAACACCATATATTTT.

In this sample, this clonotype turned up once. The chain carries TRBV11-1 and TRBJ2-1, with 8 bases that match TRBD2. The CDR3 contains 17 residues. The J segment lost 6 bases and the V segment lost 4 bases, leaving 14 bases of the junction unmatched. Germline CDR1 is SGHAT and CDR2 is FQDESV (reference sequence). The CDR3 DNA reads as TGTGCCAGCAGCTCACCCCTCCAAGCGGGGGACCCCAATGAGCAGTTCTTC. This codes for CASSSPLQAGDPNEQFF.

About this clonotype: A far larger clone is one base from this, pointing to a likely read error. The V call is TRBV7-8, the J call TRBJ1-5; TRBD1 might be the D (6 bases). The CDR3 extends over 15 amino acids. Germline values: CDR1 SGHVS, CDR2 FQNEAQ. Here the CDR3 DNA reads TGTGCCAGCAGCCTAGGGGGGTCAGGCAATCGGCCCCAGCATTTT. Its translation is CASSLGGSGNRPQHF.

This clonotype has a handful of counts. The chain recombines TRBV20-1 with TRBJ2-1; 8 nucleotides line up with TRBD2. In germline, CDR1 is DFQATT, CDR2 SNEGSKA (reference sequence). The CDR3 spans 15 residues. Losses at the gene ends were 1 base for V and 4 bases for J; bases not matched to a gene: 6. Here the CDR3 reads CSARVLGGGYNEQFF. In nucleotides, the CDR3 is TGCAGTGCTAGAGTATTGGGCGGGGGGTACAATGAGCAGTTCTTC.

This clonotype was picked up many times. The chain uses TRBV12-3 or TRBV12-4 and TRBJ1-1; no firm D call. This CDR3 is 13 amino acids long. V lost 8 bases to trimming and J lost 0 bases, with 10 bases between them. The CDR3 region has the DNA TGTGCCAGCGGATTGACTGTGAACACTGAAGCTTTCTTT. As protein: CASGLTVNTEAFF.

The rearrangement links TRBV7-9 to TRBJ1-4, with D uncertain. Germline values: CDR1 SEHNR, CDR2 FQNEAQ (reference sequence). The V gene lost 2 bases and the J gene lost 4 bases, with 11 bases spanning the gap. This CDR3 has 15 residues. The CDR3 sequence is CASSLSLKVNEKLFF. The CDR3 coding sequence is TGTGCCAGCAGCTTATCTCTGAAAGTTAATGAAAAACTGTTTTTT.

As regards this clonotype: No DNA is shown, since the ends of the CDR3 on it are uncertain; the CDR3 is the one TCRdb lists. The chain joins TRBV7-2 to TRBJ2-7; the table's TRBD1 call for D was not verified on the DNA. From germline, CDR1 is SGHTA and CDR2 FQGNSA. 19 amino acids form the CDR3, both terminal residues included. CDR3: CASSFYICSAARGGVEQYF.

As to this clonotype: A far larger clone differs by one base, so this is likely a read error. This sequence joins TRBV5-5 and TRBJ2-2; D perhaps matches TRBD1 (6 bases). This CDR3 comprises 14 residues. Per the germline V gene, CDR1 is SGHKS and CDR2 is YYEKEE (reference sequence). CDR3 DNA sequence: TGTGCCAGCAGCTTGTTGGGGGACACCGGGGAGCTGCTTTTT. Its protein is CASSLLGDTGELLF.

For this clonotype: A far larger clone is only one base removed, so a read error is likely. CDR3 DNA: TGTGCCAGCAGCTTAACCGGGGGGATCTACAATGAGCAGTTCTTC. The encoded protein is CASSLTGGIYNEQFF. V is TRBV11-1 and J is TRBJ2-1, with 7 bases fitting TRBD2. Germline V lookup: CDR1 SGHAT, CDR2 FQDESV (reference sequence). The CDR3 consists of 15 residues. Trimming took 2 bases from V and 3 from J; bases not matched to a gene: 4.

V gene TRBV11-2 combines with J gene TRBJ2-3; TRBD1 matches 9 bases. Germline loops: CDR1 SGHAT, CDR2 FQNNGV. This CDR3 is built from 16 residues. V lost 5 bases to trimming and J lost 0 bases; unmatched junction nucleotides: 6. The CDR3 reads CASSPGTGFSTDTQYF. CDR3 sequence (DNA): TGTGCCAGCAGCCCCGGGACAGGGTTCAGCACAGATACGCAGTATTTT.

This clonotype was detected a few times. The final CDR3 position lacks the conserved phenylalanine or tryptophan, pointing to a likely read error. V is TRBV7-2 and J is TRBJ1-1, with TRBD1 as a possible D gene (5 bases). CDR1 and CDR2 from the germline V gene are SGHTA and FQGNSA. The CDR3 contains 14 residues. V lost 0 bases, J lost 3 bases, and 8 bases lay in between. CDR3 residues: CASSLAGGYTEAFS. In DNA form, the CDR3 reads TGTGCCAGCAGCTTAGCTGGGGGGTACACTGAAGCTTTCTCT.

This chain connects TRBV7-9 to TRBJ2-7; TRBD1 matches 8 bases. The CDR3 runs 16 residues. Germline CDR1 and CDR2: SEHNR and FQNEAQ (reference sequence). The trim removed 3 bases at V and 3 bases at J, leaving 10 bases unmatched. This CDR3 reads CASSFAGTGAYYEQYF. The CDR3 DNA follows: TGTGCCAGCAGCTTCGCCGGGACAGGAGCTTACTACGAGCAGTACTTC.

This clonotype has at least ten counts. V is TRBV3-1 and J is TRBJ1-5; 10 bases align to TRBD1. The V gene end was trimmed by 4 bases and the J gene end by 5 bases; junction bases not matched to a gene: 11. This CDR3 contains 17 residues. Germline loops: CDR1 LGHDT, CDR2 YNNKEL (reference sequence). CDR3 coding DNA: TGTGCCAGCAGCCGCCTTCCTGCTGGGACAGGGGATCAGCCCCAGCATTTT. Its translation is CASSRLPAGTGDQPQHF. The full variable domain, its missing parts supplied by reference TRBV3-1 and TRBJ1-5, is DTAVSQTPKYLVTQMGNDKSIKCEQNLGHDTMYWYKQDSKKFLKIMFSYNNKELIINETVPNRFSPKSPDKAHLNLHINSLELGDSAVYFCASSRLPAGTGDQPQHFGDGTRLSIL.

V is TRBV7-9 and J is TRBJ2-7; D not certain. This CDR3 contains 14 residues. Trimming stripped 0 bases from V and 7 bases from J, with 13 bases between. The germline V gene encodes CDR1 SEHNR and CDR2 FQNEAQ (reference sequence). CDR3 amino acids: CASSLAGNTKEQYF. For the CDR3, the DNA is TGTGCCAGCAGCTTAGCTGGCAACACGAAGGAGCAGTACTTC.

The rearrangement uses TRBV2 and TRBJ2-1; 12 positions agree with TRBD2. CDR1 is SNHLY and CDR2 is FYNNEI in the germline V gene. The V and J ends lost 10 bases and 0 bases, in that order; junction bases with no gene match: 10. The CDR3 has 17 residues. The CDR3 loop reads CANYRTSGVSSYNEQFF. The CDR3 DNA reads TGTGCCAACTATCGGACTAGCGGGGTTAGCTCCTACAATGAGCAGTTCTTC.

At least ten counts were recorded for this clonotype. The rearrangement uses TRBV2 and TRBJ1-5; D is unresolved. Trimming stripped 1 base from V and 0 bases from J, with 7 bases between. The CDR3 has 15 amino acids. Germline CDR1 and CDR2: SNHLY and FYNNEI. The CDR3 nucleotides read TGTGCCAGCAGTGAAGGGATCGATAGCAATCAGCCCCAGCATTTT. Residues: CASSEGIDSNQPQHF. Full variable domain (outside the CDR3, taken from reference TRBV2 and TRBJ1-5): EPEVTQTPSHQVTQMGQEVILRCVPISNHLYFYWYRQILGQKVEFLVSFYNNEISEKSEIFDDQFSVERPDGSNFTLKIRSTKLEDSAMYFCASSEGIDSNQPQHFGDGTRLSIL.

This clonotype was counted ten times or more. The chain's CDR3 is CASSLQGTHEQYF. CDR3 coding DNA: TGTGCCAGCAGCTTACAGGGAACCCACGAGCAGTACTTC. The chain combines TRBV5-4 with TRBJ2-7, with a tentative D call TRBD1 (6 bases). Trimming pared 2 bases from V and 5 bases from J, leaving 11 bases between. Per germline, CDR1 SGHNT and CDR2 YYREEE (reference sequence). This CDR3 has 13 residues.

This clonotype was picked up many times. The CDR3 loop reads CASSLGTDTEAFF. The CDR3 nucleotides read TGTGCCAGCAGCTTAGGGACGGACACTGAAGCTTTCTTT. The chain recombines TRBV7-8 with TRBJ1-1; D is ambiguous. Germline V lookup: CDR1 SGHVS, CDR2 FQNEAQ. This CDR3 region has 13 residues. V lost 1 base and J lost 3, with 6 bases in between.

This clonotype was seen many times. This sequence joins TRBV6-1 and TRBJ1-5; D remains unclear. Trimming took 6 bases from V and 4 from J, leaving 10 bases between them. Germline V lookup: CDR1 MNHNS, CDR2 SASEGT. The CDR3 is 13 amino acids. CDR3 loop: CASRTEPNQPQHF. CDR3 coding DNA: TGTGCCAGCAGAACGGAACCGAATCAGCCCCAGCATTTT.

For the CDR3, the DNA is TGTGCCAGCAGTCAATACAATGAGCAGTTCTTC. It codes for CASSQYNEQFF. V and J are TRBV6-1 and TRBJ2-1; D ambiguous. The CDR3 is 11 amino acids. CDR1 and CDR2 from the germline V gene are MNHNS and SASEGT. Trimming pared 5 bases from V and 4 bases from J, leaving 3 bases between.